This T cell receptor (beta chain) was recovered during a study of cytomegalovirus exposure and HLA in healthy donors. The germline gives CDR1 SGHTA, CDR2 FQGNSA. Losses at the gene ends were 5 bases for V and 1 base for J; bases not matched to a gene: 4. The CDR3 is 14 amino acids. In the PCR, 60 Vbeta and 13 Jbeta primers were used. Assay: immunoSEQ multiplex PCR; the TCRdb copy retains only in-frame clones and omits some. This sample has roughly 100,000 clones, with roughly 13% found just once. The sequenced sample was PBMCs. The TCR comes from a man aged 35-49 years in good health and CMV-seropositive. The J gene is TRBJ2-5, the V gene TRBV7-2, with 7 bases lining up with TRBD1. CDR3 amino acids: CASSLQGTQETQYF. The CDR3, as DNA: TGTGCCAGCAGCCTACAGGGGACCCAAGAGACCCAGTACTTC.